Below, 11 T cell receptor beta chains from the same sample are listed, as sequenced in a study of tissue T cells after allogeneic stem cell transplantation. Clones were read by immunoSEQ multiplex PCR, and TCRdb kept only the in-frame ones, dropping some. The table has about 43,000 clones, 80% to 95% seen once; the top ten hold about 4%. The sample in question was blood, obtained before transplantation. These TCRs come from a woman aged 35-75 years who later had graft-versus-host disease after an allogeneic stem cell transplant.

V is TRBV7-2 and J is TRBJ1-1; perhaps TRBD1 as D (6 bases). Per germline, CDR1 SGHTA and CDR2 FQGNSA. The CDR3 extends over 16 amino acids. Trimming shortened V by 4 bases and J by 10 bases, and 25 bases separated the two germline ends. For the CDR3, the DNA is TGTGCCAGCAGCTCCCCCCCGGGAGGGGGGGTTATCGGAGCTTTCTTT. Amino acid sequence: CASSSPPGGGVIGAFF.

The gene calls are TRBV4-3 and TRBJ2-7; D unclear. There are 16 residues in the CDR3. Germline lookup yields CDR1 LGHNA and CDR2 YSLEER. V shed 1 base and J shed 3 bases, with 16 bases lying between them. The CDR3 nucleotides are TGCGCCAGCAGCCAAGGGGTGGCAGGCCCCATCTACGAGCAGTACTTC. Its translation: CASSQGVAGPIYEQYF.

V is TRBV28 and J is TRBJ1-1, with D tentatively TRBD1 (5 bases). Germline CDR1 is MDHEN and CDR2 is SYDVKM. This CDR3 contains 15 residues. V shed 4 bases and J shed 5 bases, with 17 bases lying between them. CDR3 DNA: TGTGCCAGCAGTTCCCCTCCCCAGGGTCGAACTGAAGCTTTCTTT. It is translated as CASSSPPQGRTEAFF.

This clone came up a few times. The gene calls are TRBV25-1 and TRBJ2-3, with 9 bases that match TRBD2. Germline loops: CDR1 MGHDK, CDR2 SYGVNS. The CDR3 consists of 16 residues. Trimming cost V 4 bases and J 5 bases; bases outside gene matches: 10. The CDR3 loop reads CASSGPGLAPGDTQYF. The CDR3 bases are TGTGCCAGCAGTGGACCGGGACTAGCCCCGGGAGATACGCAGTATTTT.

V gene TRBV7-9 combines with J gene TRBJ1-1, with a weak D call TRBD1 (6 bases). The germline V gene encodes CDR1 SEHNR and CDR2 FQNEAQ (reference sequence). Trimming left V 5 bases short and J 6 bases short, with 22 bases between. The CDR3 is 16 amino acids. The CDR3 reads CASSTTGGGCGAEAFF. In DNA, the CDR3 is TGTGCCAGCAGCACGACAGGAGGGGGGTGCGGGGCTGAAGCTTTCTTT.

The CDR3 region has the DNA TGCGCCAGCAGCTTGGCGGGGTTCCAGACGAATGAGCAGTTCTTC. Residues: CASSLAGFQTNEQFF. This chain uses TRBV5-1 with TRBJ2-1, with a tentative D call TRBD2 (5 bases). V shed 0 bases and J shed 7 bases, with 14 bases lying between them. The CDR3 runs to 15 residues. Germline CDR1 is SGHRS and CDR2 is YFSETQ.

The gene calls are TRBV19 and TRBJ2-7; TRBD2 matches 9 bases. The junction had 4 bases not matched to a gene; V was cut back by 4 bases and J by 3 bases. CDR1 is LNHDA and CDR2 is SQIVND in the germline V gene (reference sequence). The CDR3 has 14 residues. The CDR3 reads CASSKAGGHYEQYF. DNA for the CDR3: TGTGCCAGTAGTAAAGCGGGAGGACACTACGAGCAGTACTTC.

The V gene is TRBV28, the J gene TRBJ1-2; TRBD1 aligns across 10 bases. V shed 3 bases, J shed 4 bases, and the junction held 5 bases outside the gene matches. The CDR3 is made up of 15 amino acids. Germline values: CDR1 MDHEN, CDR2 SYDVKM. CDR3 residues: CASSLSTGGVYGYTF. CDR3 nucleotides: TGTGCCAGCAGTTTGTCGACAGGGGGCGTCTATGGCTACACCTTC.

This clone showed up just once. V is TRBV9 and J is TRBJ2-3; 7 bases match TRBD2. CDR1 SGDLS and CDR2 YYNGEE come from the germline V gene. The CDR3 length is 14 residues. With 0 bases clipped from V and 5 bases from J, the junction kept 3 bases outside the gene matches. The CDR3 nucleotides are TGTGCCAGCAGCGTAGAGGTAGCGGGAGATACGCAGTATTTT. It translates to CASSVEVAGDTQYF. Variable domain in full (rest from reference TRBV9 and TRBJ2-3): DSGVTQTPKHLITATGQRVTLRCSPRSGDLSVYWYQQSLDQGLQFLIQYYNGEERAKGNILERFSAQQFPDLHSELNLSSLELGDSALYFCASSVEVAGDTQYFGPGTRLTVL.

V is TRBV7-8 and J is TRBJ2-2; D is possibly TRBD2 (5 bases). The germline V gene encodes CDR1 SGHVS and CDR2 FQNEAQ. The V gene lost 4 bases and the J gene lost 3 bases, with 15 bases spanning the gap. The CDR3 sequence is 16 residues long. The CDR3 loop is CASSSSPQRDTGELFF. The CDR3 nucleotides read TGTGCCAGCAGCTCCTCTCCCCAGAGGGACACCGGGGAGCTGTTTTTT.

This chain uses TRBV19 with TRBJ1-1; no firm D call. Germline assignment: CDR1 LNHDA and CDR2 SQIVND (reference sequence). V lost 3 bases, J lost 1 base, and 12 bases lay in between. This CDR3 is 15 amino acids long. CDR3 region: CASSIRTLTNTEAFF. DNA for the CDR3: TGTGCCAGTAGTATCCGGACTTTGACGAACACTGAAGCTTTCTTT.